The next 23 T cell receptor beta chains were all read from a single sample in a study of blood T cells in healthy people across ages (dated by TCRdb to about 2015). Libraries were built with 5' RACE. TCRdb lists the instrument as Illumina HiSeq 2500. A second 7 to 11 cycle PCR used a sample-barcoded 5' primer and a J-beta primer mix. TCRdb reanalyzed the raw reads on its own, using fastp at Q25 for trimming and MiXCR for clone calling, and kept in-frame beta chains. CDR3 protein sequences are deduplicated, and each keeps its most common genes and DNA. The sample table holds roughly 800,000 distinct CDR3 sequences, of which roughly 34% were seen once. The top ten clones comprise 13% of the sample. Sequenced input: blood. These receptors were obtained from a man in his late teens or twenties in good health.

This clonotype was recorded many times. The chain recombines TRBV27 with TRBJ2-3; no clear D. The ends were cut back, 5 bases at V and 3 bases at J, with 6 bases in the middle. Per germline, CDR1 MNHEY and CDR2 SMNVEV (reference sequence). The CDR3 length is 12 residues. The CDR3 region is CASSARTDTQYF. CDR3 DNA sequence: TGTGCCAGCAGTGCGAGGACAGATACGCAGTATTTT.

This clonotype was seen more than once but under ten times. In nucleotides, the CDR3 is TGCGCCAGCAGCTTGGCCGCCGGGGAGCTGTTTTTT. It is translated as CASSLAAGELFF. The gene calls are TRBV5-1 and TRBJ2-2; no clear D. The V and J ends lost 0 bases and 6 bases respectively, with 3 bases between them. CDR3 length: 12 amino acids. Looked up from germline, CDR1 is SGHRS and CDR2 is YFSETQ.

This clonotype was counted a few times. This chain links TRBV29-1 with TRBJ2-1, with D perhaps TRBD1 or TRBD2 (5 bases each). Germline V CDR1 and CDR2: SQVTM, ANQGSEA. This CDR3 is 10 amino acids long. The V end was cut by 6 bases, the J end by 9 bases, with 9 bases between. The CDR3 is CSVGTIEQFF. CDR3 bases: TGCAGCGTGGGGACCATTGAGCAGTTCTTC.

This clonotype occurred many times. The genes are TRBV7-9 and TRBJ1-5, with 11 bases lining up with TRBD1. CDR1 and CDR2 from the germline V gene are SEHNR and FQNEAQ (reference sequence). V shed 4 bases, J shed 6 bases, and the junction held 2 bases outside the gene matches. This CDR3 spans 14 amino acids. CDR3 bases: TGTGCCAGCAGCTCCGGGACAGGGGGTCAGCCCCAGCATTTT. Protein product: CASSSGTGGQPQHF. Full variable domain (outside the CDR3, taken from reference TRBV7-9 and TRBJ1-5): DTGVSQNPRHKITKRGQNVTFRCDPISEHNRLYWYRQTLGQGPEFLTYFQNEAQLEKSRLLSDRFSAERPKGSFSTLEIQRTEQGDSAMYLCASSSGTGGQPQHFGDGTRLSIL.

In its sample, this clonotype was seen many times. This sequence joins TRBV12-3 or TRBV12-4 and TRBJ1-2, with D unresolved. V shed 4 bases and J shed 5 bases, with 5 bases lying between them. CDR3 length: 11 residues. The CDR3 protein is CASSSGYGYTF. CDR3 DNA sequence: TGTGCCAGCAGTTCTGGGTATGGCTACACCTTC.

CDR3 region: CASSIGGTVYGYTF. CDR3 nucleotides: TGTGCCAGTAGTATTGGAGGGACAGTCTATGGCTACACCTTC. The chain joins TRBV19 to TRBJ1-2, with TRBD1 matching 7 bases. Germline CDR1 and CDR2: LNHDA and SQIVND (reference sequence). V trimming: 3 bases; J trimming: 4 bases; junction bases outside the gene matches: 5. The CDR3 totals 14 residues.

The V gene is TRBV20-1, the J gene TRBJ2-7; a possible D gene is TRBD2 (6 bases). Germline loops: CDR1 DFQATT, CDR2 SNEGSKA (reference sequence). The CDR3 runs to 13 residues. Trimming removed 2 bases at V and 7 bases at J, with 15 bases between. The CDR3 region has the DNA TGCAGTGCTAGATCGACTAGTCGCGAGGAGCAGTACTTC. This translates into CSARSTSREEQYF.

The chain recombines TRBV9 with TRBJ1-4, with D possibly matching TRBD1 (5 bases). The CDR3 runs to 17 residues. V was trimmed by 3 bases and J by 0 bases, leaving 15 bases between them. Germline values: CDR1 SGDLS, CDR2 YYNGEE. DNA for the CDR3: TGTGCCAGCAGCGCCCGGGGCCAGGGCCCAACTAATGAAAAACTGTTTTTT. Residues: CASSARGQGPTNEKLFF.

This clonotype was observed a handful of times. The chain is built from TRBV12-3 or TRBV12-4 and TRBJ2-3, with D perhaps TRBD2 (6 bases). This CDR3 comprises 15 residues. The germline V and J ends were trimmed by 3 bases and 3 bases, with 13 bases remaining between them. The CDR3: CASSFGGSLTDTQYF. CDR3 nucleotide sequence: TGTGCCAGCAGTTTCGGAGGGAGTTTGACAGATACGCAGTATTTT.

This clonotype was detected a few times. The V and J genes are TRBV12-3 or TRBV12-4 and TRBJ1-1; D is possibly TRBD1 (6 bases). There are 17 residues in the CDR3. The germline V and J ends were trimmed by 7 bases and 2 bases, with 23 bases remaining between them. The CDR3 region is CASTPFGWTDENTEAFF. Here the CDR3 DNA reads TGTGCCAGCACCCCTTTCGGATGGACAGATGAAAACACTGAAGCTTTCTTT.

This chain's CDR3 is CASSLGWGTEAFF. The CDR3 bases are TGTGCCAGCAGCTTAGGATGGGGGACTGAAGCTTTCTTT. The chain links TRBV7-3 to TRBJ1-1, with a possible D match to TRBD1 (5 bases). The CDR3 loop spans 13 amino acids. The germline gives CDR1 SGHTA, CDR2 FQGTGA. V was pared by 2 bases and J by 5 bases, with 9 bases between.

This clonotype was detected a few times. This chain connects TRBV7-9 to TRBJ2-3; TRBD2 aligns across 10 bases. With 1 base clipped from V and 6 bases from J, the junction kept 10 bases outside the gene matches. CDR1 and CDR2 from the germline V gene are SEHNR and FQNEAQ (reference sequence). This CDR3 is built from 17 residues. The CDR3 DNA sequence: TGTGCCAGCAGCTTAGATGTGCTAGCGGGGGCCCCCGATACGCAGTATTTT. Translating it yields CASSLDVLAGAPDTQYF.

There are a few counts of this clonotype. The genes are TRBV29-1 and TRBJ2-6; D unresolved. V lost 4 bases to trimming and J lost 2 bases, with 3 bases between them. The germline V gene encodes CDR1 SQVTM and CDR2 ANQGSEA. The CDR3 is 12 residues long. CDR3 bases: TGCAGCGTTGCGGCTGGGGCCAACGTCCTGACTTTC. Residues: CSVAAGANVLTF.

A word on this clonotype: Just one base apart from a much larger clone, this may be a read error. The CDR3 coding sequence is TGTGCCAGCAGTGATGATACGGCTAGCTATGGCTACACCTTC. Translation: CASSDDTASYGYTF. V is TRBV2 and J is TRBJ1-2; no clear D gene. The germline gives CDR1 SNHLY, CDR2 FYNNEI. The CDR3 is 14 residues long. Deletions cut 3 bases from V and 4 bases from J, with 12 bases between. The full variable domain, its missing parts supplied by reference TRBV2 and TRBJ1-2, is EPEVTQTPSHQVTQMGQEVILRCVPISNHLYFYWYRQILGQKVEFLVSFYNNEISEKSEIFDDQFSVERPDGSNFTLKIRSTKLEDSAMYFCASSDDTASYGYTFGSGTRLTVV.

A few counts support this clonotype. The V call is TRBV7-2, the J call TRBJ2-5; D is uncertain. The CDR3 spans 12 residues. V lost 0 bases and J lost 13, with 12 bases in between. Germline V gives CDR1 SGHTA, CDR2 FQGNSA. The DNA for the CDR3 is TGTGCCAGCAGCTTAGCGGCTAGTTGGGGGTACTTC. Translating gives CASSLAASWGYF.

This clonotype showed up just a few times. CDR3 nucleotide sequence: TGTGCCAGCAGTACAGGGATACAAGAGACCCAGTACTTC. As protein: CASSTGIQETQYF. The chain carries TRBV2 and TRBJ2-5; maybe TRBD1 (6 bases). The CDR3 totals 13 residues. Germline CDR1 reads SNHLY; CDR2 reads FYNNEI. Trimming cost V 5 bases and J 2 bases, with 9 bases left between them.

The chain employs TRBV12-3 or TRBV12-4 and TRBJ2-3; D possibly corresponds to TRBD2 (6 bases). With 2 bases removed from V and 0 bases from J, the gap between germline ends came to 15 bases. CDR3 length: 17 residues. CDR3 in amino acids: CASSLSRGYASTDTQYF. Written as DNA, the CDR3 is TGTGCCAGCAGTTTAAGCCGGGGGTACGCGAGCACAGATACGCAGTATTTT.

CDR3 protein: CASSLTGEYEQFF. The CDR3 DNA reads TGTGCCAGCAGCTTAACAGGTGAATACGAGCAGTTCTTC. The chain links TRBV11-2 to TRBJ2-1; D is possibly TRBD1 (5 bases). Germline loops: CDR1 SGHAT, CDR2 FQNNGV. This CDR3 is 13 amino acids long. The V end lost 2 bases, the J end lost 10 bases, and 12 bases lay between the germline ends.

V gene TRBV4-2 combines with J gene TRBJ2-1; TRBD2 aligns across 10 bases. Germline CDR1 and CDR2: LGHNA and YNFKEQ. The CDR3 sequence is 16 residues long. Trimming cost V 3 bases and J 8 bases; bases outside gene matches: 10. CDR3 sequence (DNA): TGTGCCAGCAGCCAGGAAGCGGGGGGGCTAGGGGATGAGCAGTTCTTC. Translating it yields CASSQEAGGLGDEQFF.

Concerning this clonotype itself: Compared with germline, one end of the junction differs, possibly owing to a read error. The chain couples TRBV7-9 to TRBJ2-1; maybe TRBD1 (5 bases). The CDR3 covers 12 residues. The V gene's germline CDR1 is SEHNR and CDR2 FQNEAQ (reference sequence). CDR3 region: CVSSLGVNEQFF. For the CDR3, the DNA is TGTGTCAGCAGCTTAGGGGTCAATGAGCAGTTCTTC.

This chain links TRBV5-1 with TRBJ2-1; D gene unclear. From germline, CDR1 is SGHRS and CDR2 YFSETQ. The length of the CDR3 is 13 residues. Trimming cost V 0 bases and J 8 bases, with 9 bases left between them. The CDR3 protein is CASSLAQTDEQFF. In DNA form, the CDR3 reads TGCGCCAGCAGCTTGGCGCAGACGGATGAGCAGTTCTTC.

The rearrangement joins TRBV2 to TRBJ1-2; D is unclear. The germline gives CDR1 SNHLY, CDR2 FYNNEI. Trimming shortened V by 3 bases and J by 8 bases, and 13 bases separated the two germline ends. The CDR3 is 13 amino acids. The CDR3 coding sequence is TGTGCCAGCAGTGAGGGGTCAGATGAGGGCTACACCTTC. Its translation: CASSEGSDEGYTF.

This clonotype was seen at least ten times. The rearrangement links TRBV9 to TRBJ2-3; unclear D gene. CDR3 length equals 15 residues. The germline V gene encodes CDR1 SGDLS and CDR2 YYNGEE. V lost 0 bases to trimming and J lost 0 bases, with 8 bases between them. CDR3 protein: CASSVGDASTDTQYF. The CDR3 DNA reads as TGTGCCAGCAGCGTAGGGGATGCTAGCACAGATACGCAGTATTTT. Variable domain in full (rest from reference TRBV9 and TRBJ2-3): DSGVTQTPKHLITATGQRVTLRCSPRSGDLSVYWYQQSLDQGLQFLIQYYNGEERAKGNILERFSAQQFPDLHSELNLSSLELGDSALYFCASSVGDASTDTQYFGPGTRLTVL.